This passage covers 27 T cell receptor beta chains from one sample sequenced in a study of cytomegalovirus exposure and HLA in healthy donors. A multiplex PCR was run with 60 Vbeta primers and 13 Jbeta primers. Clones were sequenced by immunoSEQ multiplex PCR, and TCRdb holds only the in-frame ones, with some missing. The sample lists about 120,000 clones; roughly 9% were seen once. The sample comprised PBMCs. The receptors derive from a man aged 25-45 years in good health and CMV-seronegative.

This clone has only a few counts. DNA of the CDR3: TGTGCCAGCTCCCCCGGGACAGCTAGCAATCAGCCCCAGCATTTT. It yields the protein CASSPGTASNQPQHF. The chain carries TRBV18 and TRBJ1-5; TRBD1 agrees at 7 bases. V lost 6 bases, J lost 0 bases, and 5 bases stayed unmatched. The V gene's germline CDR1 is KGHSH and CDR2 LQKENI. This CDR3 contains 15 residues.

This clone occurred a few times. V gene TRBV15 combines with J gene TRBJ2-2, with 8 bases identical to TRBD1. The CDR3 is 14 amino acids. V lost 9 bases, J lost 0 bases, and 3 bases stayed unmatched. Per germline, CDR1 LNHNV and CDR2 YYDKDF (reference sequence). Here the CDR3 reads CATTQGANTGELFF. CDR3 DNA: TGTGCCACGACACAGGGGGCGAACACCGGGGAGCTGTTTTTT.

This sequence joins TRBV7-6 and TRBJ2-3; 10 bases line up with TRBD2. Germline CDR1 reads SGHVS; CDR2 reads FNYEAQ. The CDR3 length is 19 residues. The V and J ends lost 2 bases and 0 bases, in that order; junction bases with no gene match: 11. CDR3 coding DNA: TGTGCCAGCAGCTTATTTTGGACTAGCGGAACCACTAGCACAGATACGCAGTATTTT. Its protein is CASSLFWTSGTTSTDTQYF.

The rearrangement joins TRBV7-9 to TRBJ2-5, with 7 bases identical to TRBD1. V gave up 5 bases and J gave up 0 bases; unmatched junction bases: 6. In germline, CDR1 is SEHNR, CDR2 FQNEAQ (reference sequence). CDR3 length: 15 amino acids. CDR3 nucleotides: TGTGCCAGCAGCCCCCCACAGGGGAACCAAGAGACCCAGTACTTC. As protein: CASSPPQGNQETQYF.

The genes are TRBV4-1 and TRBJ2-7, with 7 bases aligning to TRBD2. The CDR3 sequence is 14 residues long. The V gene's germline CDR1 is MGHRA and CDR2 YSYEKL. Germline trimming cut 1 base from V and 2 bases from J; bases unmatched to any gene: 2. The CDR3 region is CASSQGAGTYEQYF. CDR3 nucleotide sequence: TGCGCCAGCAGCCAAGGAGCGGGAACCTACGAGCAGTACTTC.

This clone was observed a handful of times. The CDR3 DNA reads as TGTGCCAGCAGCTTCGGACGGGGGTACTACGAGCAGTACTTC. The encoded protein is CASSFGRGYYEQYF. The chain employs TRBV11-2 and TRBJ2-7; D is perhaps TRBD2 (6 bases). The V end lost 3 bases, the J end lost 3 bases, and 12 bases lay between the germline ends. The CDR3 is 14 amino acids. Germline V gives CDR1 SGHAT, CDR2 FQNNGV.

This clone has a handful of counts. The chain combines TRBV7-2 with TRBJ2-5; the match to TRBD2 covers 7 bases. Per the germline V gene, CDR1 is SGHTA and CDR2 is FQGNSA. V trimming: 7 bases; J trimming: 0 bases; junction bases outside the gene matches: 8. The CDR3 runs 15 residues. The CDR3 DNA reads TGTGCCAGCAATCCGGGCGGGGGAAACCAAGAGACCCAGTACTTC. This gives the protein CASNPGGGNQETQYF.

The chain carries TRBV9 and TRBJ2-5, with 7 positions matching TRBD2. The length of the CDR3 is 16 residues. The V segment lost 4 bases and the J segment 5 bases; nucleotides outside the gene matches: 14. Germline assignment: CDR1 SGDLS and CDR2 YYNGEE. This CDR3 reads CASSQKGGGLRETQYF. The DNA of the CDR3 is TGTGCCAGCAGCCAAAAGGGCGGGGGATTGAGGGAGACCCAGTACTTC.

J is TRBJ1-1 and V is TRBV5-1; 8 nucleotides match TRBD1. Germline values: CDR1 SGHRS, CDR2 YFSETQ. Unmatched junction bases numbered 5, after V lost 7 bases and J lost 6 bases. There are 12 residues in the CDR3. The CDR3 reads CASSGQGAEAFF. The DNA of the CDR3 is TGCGCCAGCTCAGGACAGGGAGCTGAAGCTTTCTTT. The full variable domain, its missing parts supplied by reference TRBV5-1 and TRBJ1-1, is KAGVTQTPRYLIKTRGQQVTLSCSPISGHRSVSWYQQTPGQGLQFLFEYFSETQRNKGNFPGRFSGRQFSNSRSEMNVSTLELGDSALYLCASSGQGAEAFFGQGTRLTVV.

This clone has just a few counts. The DNA of the CDR3 is TGTGCCAGCCTCCCCTTGACAATCAGGGTTAGCACAGATACGCAGTATTTT. It is translated as CASLPLTIRVSTDTQYF. The chain couples TRBV27 to TRBJ2-3; D is perhaps TRBD1 (5 bases). CDR1 and CDR2 from the germline V gene are MNHEY and SMNVEV (reference sequence). The CDR3 has 17 residues. Trimming took off 8 bases at V and 0 bases at J, with 21 bases between the two ends.

Concerning this clone: A junction end diverges from the germline sequence, so it may reflect a read error. The rearrangement links TRBV5-1 to TRBJ2-5; D possibly corresponds to TRBD2 (6 bases). This CDR3 is built from 15 residues. CDR1 is SGHRS, CDR2 YFSETQ, per germline. The CDR3 reads CASSGVTGRRENQYF. CDR3 sequence (DNA): TGCGCCAGCAGCGGGGTCACCGGGCGCCGGGAGAACCAGTACTTC.

The chain couples TRBV7-8 to TRBJ2-2, with a possible D match to TRBD2 (7 bases). The CDR3 length is 16 residues. In germline, CDR1 is SGHVS, CDR2 FQNEAQ. V shed 1 base and J shed 1 base, with 10 bases lying between them. CDR3 protein: CASSLDGGRNTGELFF. DNA for the CDR3: TGTGCCAGCAGCTTAGACGGGGGGCGGAACACCGGGGAGCTGTTTTTT.

This clone was counted only a few times. At one boundary the junction diverges from the germline segment, which might be a read error. This rearrangement joins TRBV7-7 to TRBJ2-2; the match to TRBD1 covers 8 bases. The CDR3 runs to 15 residues. Germline values: CDR1 SSHAT, CDR2 FNYEAQ (reference sequence). This CDR3 reads CASSFSGGNAGELFF. The DNA for the CDR3 is TGTGCTAGCAGCTTCTCAGGGGGCAATGCCGGGGAGCTGTTTTTT.

This clone was picked up a small number of times. The chain joins TRBV5-1 to TRBJ2-2; 12 nucleotides line up with TRBD1. CDR3 length: 16 residues. Germline-derived CDR1 and CDR2 are SGHRS and YFSETQ. V was clipped by 1 base and J by 6 bases; unmatched bases: 4. CDR3: CASSLSGTGGPGELFF. CDR3 nucleotides: TGCGCCAGCAGCTTGAGTGGGACAGGGGGCCCCGGGGAGCTGTTTTTT.

The V and J genes are TRBV6-6 and TRBJ1-1, with TRBD1 as a possible D gene (6 bases). V shed 6 bases and J shed 3 bases, with 17 bases lying between them. Germline V gene data show CDR1 as MNHNY and CDR2 as SVGAGI (reference sequence). The CDR3 covers 15 residues. CDR3 in DNA: TGTGCCAGCAGGCCCAACAGGGAAATTCACACTGAAGCTTTCTTT. Amino acids: CASRPNREIHTEAFF.

This sequence joins TRBV9 and TRBJ2-6; 8 nucleotides line up with TRBD2. Unmatched junction bases numbered 9, after V lost 3 bases and J lost 1 base. Germline CDR1 reads SGDLS; CDR2 reads YYNGEE. This CDR3 contains 18 residues. The CDR3 coding sequence is TGTGCCAGCAGCGGGGGGGGGACTAGAAGATCTGGGGCCAACGTCCTGACTTTC. It encodes CASSGGGTRRSGANVLTF.

The J gene is TRBJ1-1, the V gene TRBV5-1; D not resolved. The CDR3 extends over 15 amino acids. Germline assignment: CDR1 SGHRS and CDR2 YFSETQ. V was clipped by 3 bases and J by 3 bases, with 15 bases between them. CDR3 sequence: CASSWRPTQDTEAFF. CDR3 DNA: TGCGCCAGCAGCTGGCGCCCCACCCAGGACACTGAAGCTTTCTTT.

A few counts support this clone. The V and J genes are TRBV7-3 and TRBJ2-5; 8 bases align to TRBD2. From germline, CDR1 is SGHTA and CDR2 FQGTGA. Trimming took 0 bases from V and 1 from J; bases not matched to a gene: 1. The CDR3 length is 15 residues. CDR3 sequence reads: CASSLTGTSQETQYF. CDR3 in DNA: TGTGCCAGCAGCTTAACTGGGACTAGCCAAGAGACCCAGTACTTC.

This clone occurred a few times. The CDR3 DNA reads TGCGCCACCAAGTCCGGGTACCAAGAGACCCAGTACTTC. Protein: CATKSGYQETQYF. The chain combines TRBV10-2 with TRBJ2-5; D not resolved. There are 13 residues in the CDR3. The ends were cut back, 10 bases at V and 0 bases at J, with 12 bases in the middle. CDR1 is WSHSY and CDR2 is SAAADI in the germline V gene.

The rearrangement joins TRBV19 to TRBJ2-2; TRBD1 matches at 8 bases. Germline loops: CDR1 LNHDA, CDR2 SQIVND (reference sequence). The CDR3 is 15 amino acids. V lost 3 bases, J lost 6 bases, and 6 bases stayed unmatched. CDR3 nucleotides: TGTGCCAGTAGTATCCCCAGGGGGCGTGCCGGGGAGCTGTTTTTT. Translating it yields CASSIPRGRAGELFF.

V usage is TRBV6-4 and J usage is TRBJ1-1, with a possible D match to TRBD1 (5 bases). The CDR3 runs 12 residues. CDR1 and CDR2 from the germline V gene are MRHNA and SNTAGT. V was cut by 5 bases and J by 10 bases, with 14 bases left in between. DNA of the CDR3: TGTGCCAGCAGTACGCAGGGTGGTTTAGCTTTCTTT. Translated: CASSTQGGLAFF.

This clone has only a few counts. The chain recombines TRBV7-2 with TRBJ2-7, with D possibly matching TRBD1 (5 bases). This CDR3 region has 14 residues. Germline assignment: CDR1 SGHTA and CDR2 FQGNSA. Trimming left V 2 bases short and J 3 bases short, with 11 bases between. The CDR3 loop reads CASSLPGNIYEQYF. Here the CDR3 DNA reads TGTGCCAGCAGCTTACCAGGGAATATCTACGAGCAGTACTTC.

This clone was seen more than once but under ten times. The rearrangement joins TRBV5-4 to TRBJ2-7, with TRBD1 matching over 8 bases. CDR1 is SGHNT and CDR2 is YYREEE in the germline V gene (reference sequence). The CDR3 totals 14 residues. The J segment lost 3 bases and the V segment lost 3 bases, leaving 5 bases of the junction unmatched. The CDR3 DNA is TGTGCCAGCAGCTGGGGACAGGCTAGCTACGAGCAGTACTTC. Its protein product is CASSWGQASYEQYF.

The chain combines TRBV5-5 with TRBJ2-5; D is unclear. V lost 1 base and J lost 5, with 9 bases in between. The CDR3 totals 13 residues. Looked up from germline, CDR1 is SGHKS and CDR2 is YYEKEE (reference sequence). The CDR3 reads CASSLSSGETQYF. The CDR3 nucleotides are TGTGCCAGCAGCTTGTCGTCCGGTGAGACCCAGTACTTC.

This clone occurred a few times. This chain joins TRBV6-5 and TRBJ2-7, with a weak D call TRBD2 (6 bases). V shed 2 bases and J shed 2 bases, with 10 bases lying between them. Germline V gives CDR1 MNHEY, CDR2 SVGAGI. The CDR3 has 14 amino acids. This chain's CDR3 is CASSYRGGPYEQYF. In nucleotides, the CDR3 is TGTGCCAGCAGTTACAGGGGAGGCCCCTACGAGCAGTACTTC.

Comments on this clone: Other nucleotide sequences in the sample specify the same CDR3. The chain recombines TRBV23-1 with TRBJ2-7; 9 bases line up with TRBD1. TRBV23-1 is placed among ORFs of uncertain function. CDR3 size: 14 residues. After removal of 9 bases from V and 4 bases from J, the junction contained 10 bases not matched to a gene. CDR3 coding DNA: TGCGCCAGGGGGGACAGGGATAGTCCTTACGAGCAGTACTTC. Translated: CARGDRDSPYEQYF.

This clone appeared a few times. Its ends do not fully match the called genes, so a read error is possible. This chain connects TRBV29-1 to TRBJ1-4; D not certain. The CDR3 is 14 amino acids. The germline V gene has CDR1 SQVTM and CDR2 ANQGSEA. The chain's CDR3 is CSVKDRATNEKLFF. As DNA, the CDR3 is TGCAGCGTTAAAGACCGAGCAACTAATGAAAAACTGTTTTTT. The full variable domain, completed using reference TRBV29-1 and TRBJ1-4, is SAVISQKPSRDICQRGTSLTIQCQVDSQVTMMFWYRQQPGQSLTLIATANQGSEATYESGFVIDKFPISRPNLTFSTLTVSNMSPEDSSIYLCSVKDRATNEKLFFGSGTQLSVL.